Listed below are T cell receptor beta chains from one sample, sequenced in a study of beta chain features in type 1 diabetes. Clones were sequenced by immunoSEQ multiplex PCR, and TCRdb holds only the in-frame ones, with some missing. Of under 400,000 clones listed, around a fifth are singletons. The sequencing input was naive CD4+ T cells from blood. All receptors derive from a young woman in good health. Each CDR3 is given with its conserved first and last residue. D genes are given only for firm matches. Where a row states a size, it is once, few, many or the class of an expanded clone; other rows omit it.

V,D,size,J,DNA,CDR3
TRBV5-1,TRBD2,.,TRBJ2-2,TGCGCCAGCAGCTCCAGCGGGAGGGCGAACACCGGGGAGCTGTTTTTT,CASSSSGRANTGELFF
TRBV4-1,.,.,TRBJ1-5,TGCGCCAGCAGCCCCCATGAGGCGGATCAGCCCCAGCATTTT,CASSPHEADQPQHF
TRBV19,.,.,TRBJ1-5,TGTGCCAGTAGTCAGGAAGACAATCAGCCCCAGCATTTT,CASSQEDNQPQHF
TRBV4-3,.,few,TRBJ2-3,TGCGCCAGCAGCCCACGTGTGGGCCCAGATACGCAGTATTTT,CASSPRVGPDTQYF
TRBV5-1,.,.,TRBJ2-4,TGCGCCAGCAGCTCGCAGGGCGGGGTAAACATTCAGTACTTC,CASSSQGGVNIQYF
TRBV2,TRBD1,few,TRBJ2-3,TGTGCCAGCAGCCAACCGGGACAGGGGACAGATACGCAGTATTTT,CASSQPGQGTDTQYF
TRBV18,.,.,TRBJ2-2,TGTGCCAGCTCTAAACAGGATGTGGCCGGGGAGCTGTTTTTT,CASSKQDVAGELFF
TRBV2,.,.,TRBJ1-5,TGTGCCAGCAGTCCTGTTAGCTCCAATCAGCCCCAGCATTTT,CASSPVSSNQPQHF
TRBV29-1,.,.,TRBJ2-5,TGCAGCGTTGATGTGTATACCCAGTACTTC,CSVDVYTQYF
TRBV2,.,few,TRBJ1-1,TGTGCCAGCAGTGACTTCAGGATGGTCACTGAAGCTTTCTTT,CASSDFRMVTEAFF
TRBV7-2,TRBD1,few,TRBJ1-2,TGTGCCAGCAGCCCGCAGCCCGGGACAGGCACTAATGGCTACACCTTC,CASSPQPGTGTNGYTF